This entry lists 18 T cell receptor beta chains sequenced from one sample in a study of response to subunit inactivated influenza vaccine. Each CDR3 protein gets one entry after TCRdb re-called the RT-PCR reads with MiXCR. The repertoire consists of 650,000 or so distinct CDR3 sequences, with 14% occurring once and the leading ten covering 7.6%. The sample in question was PBMCs from blood, obtained 14 to 15 days before vaccination. Source of these receptors: a man between 45 and 60 years old who received an inactivated influenza vaccine.

The chain uses TRBV5-5 and TRBJ1-3; D gene ambiguous. CDR1 and CDR2 from the germline V gene are SGHKS and YYEKEE (reference sequence). CDR3 length equals 14 residues. Trimming cost V 4 bases and J 4 bases, with 12 bases left between them. CDR3 in amino acids: CASSGTVEGNTIYF. CDR3 DNA sequence: TGTGCCAGCAGCGGTACGGTAGAGGGAAACACCATATATTTT.

This clonotype was counted only a few times. CDR3: CASSKGSGGSNQPQHF. DNA of the CDR3: TGTGCCAGCAGCAAAGGATCTGGGGGGAGCAATCAGCCCCAGCATTTT. This sequence joins TRBV9 and TRBJ1-5; a weak D match, TRBD1 (5 bases). The V end lost 4 bases, the J end lost 1 base, and 15 bases lay between the germline ends. Germline V gene lookup returns CDR1 SGDLS and CDR2 YYNGEE. CDR3 size: 16 residues.

This clonotype has more than one count but fewer than ten. The V call is TRBV29-1, the J call TRBJ1-2, with D uncertain. The CDR3 sequence is 10 residues long. Trimming took 4 bases from V and 5 from J, leaving 5 bases between them. Germline assignment: CDR1 SQVTM and CDR2 ANQGSEA. The DNA of the CDR3 is TGCAGCGTTGGGGAGTATGGCTACACCTTC. This gives the protein CSVGEYGYTF.

A remark on this clonotype: One junction end disagrees with the germline gene, perhaps due to a read error. V gene TRBV5-1 combines with J gene TRBJ1-3; the D gene is possibly TRBD1 (6 bases). CDR1 SGHRS and CDR2 YFSETQ come from the germline V gene. The CDR3 consists of 15 residues. CDR3 nucleotides: TGCGCCAGCAGCTCTACAGGGAGATCTGGAAACACCACATATTTT. Translating it yields CASSSTGRSGNTTYF.

The chain has TRBV7-3 and TRBJ2-1; 9 bases are a match to TRBD2. The CDR3 length is 15 residues. Germline loops: CDR1 SGHTA, CDR2 FQGTGA. The V and J ends lost 5 bases and 9 bases, in that order; junction bases with no gene match: 11. The CDR3, as DNA: TGTGCCAGCAGCGACAGGACTAGCGCCGTCGGTGAGCAGTTCTTC. It is translated as CASSDRTSAVGEQFF.

The chain couples TRBV28 to TRBJ2-7, with 9 nucleotides matching TRBD2. The CDR3 contains 16 residues. Unmatched junction bases numbered 10, after V lost 4 bases and J lost 3 bases. CDR1 is MDHEN and CDR2 is SYDVKM in the germline V gene. CDR3 amino acids: CASSSAGVAGDYEQYF. CDR3 DNA sequence: TGTGCCAGCAGTTCCGCGGGAGTAGCGGGGGACTACGAGCAGTACTTC.

This clonotype occurred a few times. The V call is TRBV3-1, the J call TRBJ2-7; unclear D gene. V was clipped by 3 bases and J by 6 bases, with 12 bases between them. The CDR3 has 13 amino acids. Germline CDR1 and CDR2: LGHDT and YNNKEL (reference sequence). CDR3 DNA sequence: TGTGCCAGCAGCCAGGCCCGACACGGCGAGCAGTACTTC. It translates to CASSQARHGEQYF.

This clonotype was seen more than once but under ten times. The chain joins TRBV12-3 or TRBV12-4 to TRBJ1-5; unclear D gene. The CDR3 loop spans 15 amino acids. Between the trimmed V and J ends, which lost 3 bases and 3 bases, there was a span of 12 bases. The CDR3 protein is CASSFLGQFNQPQHF. CDR3 DNA sequence: TGTGCCAGCAGTTTTCTTGGCCAGTTCAATCAGCCCCAGCATTTT.

In its sample, this clonotype was seen a few times. The chain combines TRBV27 with TRBJ2-7, with unresolved D. In germline, CDR1 is MNHEY, CDR2 SMNVEV (reference sequence). The CDR3 runs 16 residues. Trimming stripped 4 bases from V and 2 bases from J, with 18 bases between. This CDR3 is CASSSLGSNLPYEQYF. In DNA, the CDR3 is TGTGCCAGCAGTTCGTTGGGCAGCAACTTACCCTACGAGCAGTACTTC.

The chain carries TRBV6-1 and TRBJ2-1; D may be TRBD2 (5 bases). There are 16 residues in the CDR3. The V gene's germline CDR1 is MNHNS and CDR2 SASEGT. V was pared by 6 bases and J by 0 bases, with 15 bases between. The CDR3 protein is CASRPLVQSSYNEQFF. The CDR3 DNA follows: TGTGCCAGCAGACCACTAGTCCAGAGCTCCTACAATGAGCAGTTCTTC.

The chain employs TRBV5-1 and TRBJ2-1; no definite D call. The germline CDR1 and CDR2 sequences are SGHRS and YFSETQ. Trimming shortened V by 0 bases and J by 9 bases, and 7 bases separated the two germline ends. The CDR3 loop spans 12 amino acids. The CDR3 DNA reads as TGCGCCAGCAGCTTGGGACGGCCTGAGCAGTTCTTC. Its translation is CASSLGRPEQFF.

This chain uses TRBV20-1 with TRBJ2-1, with 8 bases identical to TRBD2. This CDR3 is built from 16 residues. Germline loops: CDR1 DFQATT, CDR2 SNEGSKA (reference sequence). J gave up 3 bases and V 0 bases, and 7 bases lay outside the gene matches. CDR3 protein: CSARDRLAGYYNEQFF. The DNA for the CDR3 is TGCAGTGCTAGAGATCGCCTAGCGGGCTACTACAATGAGCAGTTCTTC.

This clonotype was observed a few times. The chain joins TRBV6-1 to TRBJ2-3; D gene unclear. This CDR3 region has 15 residues. Germline V gene sequence: CDR1 MNHNS, CDR2 SASEGT. V lost 3 bases, J lost 2 bases, and 12 bases lay in between. CDR3 nucleotides: TGTGCCAGCAGTGACTGGCAGGCTATCACAGATACGCAGTATTTT. As protein: CASSDWQAITDTQYF.

For the CDR3, the DNA is TGTGCCAGCAGCTTAGTGGTCCCCCCGTACTTC. This gives the protein CASSLVVPPYF. This rearrangement joins TRBV7-6 to TRBJ2-7, with D hard to call. The CDR3 has 11 amino acids. Germline V CDR1 and CDR2: SGHVS, FNYEAQ. V lost 1 base and J lost 12, with 10 bases in between.

The J gene is TRBJ2-7, the V gene TRBV14; 9 bases align to TRBD1. CDR1 and CDR2 from the germline V gene are SGHDN and FVKESK. V dropped 1 base and J dropped 3; count of bases not matched to a gene: 4. The CDR3 totals 15 residues. CDR3 sequence: CASSQGDRANYEQYF. CDR3 nucleotide sequence: TGTGCCAGCAGCCAAGGGGACAGGGCGAACTACGAGCAGTACTTC.

J is TRBJ1-5 and V is TRBV28; 8 bases line up with TRBD1. The CDR3 covers 15 residues. V trimming: 5 bases; J trimming: 3 bases; junction bases outside the gene matches: 6. The germline V gene encodes CDR1 MDHEN and CDR2 SYDVKM. The CDR3 coding sequence is TGTGCCAGCAGTAGACAGGGGTATAACAATCAGCCCCAGCATTTT. This gives the protein CASSRQGYNNQPQHF.

The gene calls are TRBV12-3 or TRBV12-4 and TRBJ2-5; the match to TRBD2 covers 11 bases. This CDR3 spans 16 amino acids. Unmatched junction bases numbered 5, after V lost 0 bases and J lost 5 bases. The CDR3 region has the DNA TGTGCCAGCAGTTTAGCTAGCGGGGGGGCCGGCGAGACCCAGTACTTC. Protein product: CASSLASGGAGETQYF.

This clonotype was observed many times. The chain combines TRBV4-3 with TRBJ1-2, with 12 bases identical to TRBD1. V lost 2 bases, J lost 8 bases, and 6 bases stayed unmatched. The CDR3 contains 15 residues. The V gene's germline CDR1 is LGHNA and CDR2 YSLEER. CDR3 residues: CASSQTGQGAWGYTF. The CDR3 DNA reads as TGCGCCAGCAGCCAAACGGGACAGGGGGCGTGGGGCTACACCTTC.